The TCR beta chain under discussion was sequenced for a study of human T cells and chemical hapten exposure. Study overall: Skin on the upper inner arm, roughly 2 cm by roughly 2 cm in size, was sensitized with 2% DPC.

In this sample, this clonotype turned up many times. In the original workflow: Over 95,000 TCRs per sample was the median, with a range of about 20,000 to 690,600. One entry per CDR3 protein results from TCRdb running MiXCR on the RACE reads. None of the V and J calls come from the authors' own analysis; TCRdb made them. The sample records approximately 88,000 distinct CDR3 sequences, over 10% being singletons. Germline loops: CDR1 DFQATT, CDR2 SNEGSKA (reference sequence). The CDR3 runs to 15 residues. The V end lost 3 bases, the J end lost 2 bases, and 14 bases lay between the germline ends. The time point denotes: patch test 3, about 24 weeks after DPC sensitization. As for treatment: therapeutic diphenylcyclopropenone sensitization with weekly scalp DPC.

The chain carries TRBV20-1 and TRBJ2-1, with D perhaps given as TRBD1 or TRBD2 (6 bases each). The clonotype comes from a woman aged 45 to 65 with alopecia areata. Some clones in this sample may be carry-over from other donors' samples. The sequencing here drew on whole blood, taken in connection with sensitization to the hapten diphenylcyclopropenone (DPC). The CDR3 spells CSARVEGGAYNEQFF. The CDR3 region has the DNA TGCAGTGCTAGGGTAGAGGGGGGCGCCTACAATGAGCAGTTCTTC.